The clone carrying this TCR beta chain was counted at least ten times. Its antigen is undetermined. The data are from a study of molecular identifiers for immune sequencing clone quantification. Findings and caveats of the study: In naive cells, clones above 20 RNA copies held under 1% of molecules, whereas in effector cells they held over 97%.

Input for naive CD8 libraries was roughly 19,000 to 1,100,000 sorted cells; the RNA fraction used was 10%, 30% or 50%. Sorting captured naive CD8 T cells as CD8+CD4-CCR7+CD45RA+. The germline CDR1 and CDR2 sequences are KGHSH and LQKENI. The V gene end was trimmed by 5 bases and the J gene end by 0 bases; junction bases not matched to a gene: 10. CDR3 length: 18 residues. Making the bulk TCR libraries relied on previously described methods and listed TCR primers. TCRdb re-called the PCR reads with MiXCR, one entry per CDR3 protein. There are approximately 54,000 distinct CDR3 sequences in the sample; 20% to 25% occur only once, and under 2% lies in the top ten.

The source is a human donor in good health. Some libraries in this study had Jurkat cell RNA spiked in. The chain recombines TRBV18 with TRBJ2-7; 13 bases match TRBD2. Sequencing was performed on naive CD8+ T cells from blood, with Jurkat cell RNA spiked in. Stated subset: FACS-sorted CD8+CD4-CCR7+CD45RA+ naive T cells. CDR3 residues: CASSSGTSGVRSSYEQYF. The CDR3 coding sequence is TGTGCCAGCTCATCCGGGACTAGCGGGGTAAGGAGCTCCTACGAGCAGTACTTC.